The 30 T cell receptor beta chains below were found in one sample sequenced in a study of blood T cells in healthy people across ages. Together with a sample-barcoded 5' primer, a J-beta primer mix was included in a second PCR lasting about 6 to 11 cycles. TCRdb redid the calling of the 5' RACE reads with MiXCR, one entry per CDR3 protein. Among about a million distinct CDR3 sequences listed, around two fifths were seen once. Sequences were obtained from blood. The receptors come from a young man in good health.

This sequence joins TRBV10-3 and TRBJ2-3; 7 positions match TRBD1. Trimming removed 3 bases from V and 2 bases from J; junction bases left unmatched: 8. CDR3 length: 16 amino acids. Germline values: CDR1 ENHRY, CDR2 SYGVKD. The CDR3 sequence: CAISDPQRGPTDTQYF. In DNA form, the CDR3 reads TGTGCCATCAGTGACCCACAGAGGGGGCCCACAGATACGCAGTATTTT.

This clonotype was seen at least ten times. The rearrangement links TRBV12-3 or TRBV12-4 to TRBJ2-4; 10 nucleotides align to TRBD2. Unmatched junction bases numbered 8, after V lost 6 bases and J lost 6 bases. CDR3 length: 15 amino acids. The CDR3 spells CASSPGTSEANIQYF. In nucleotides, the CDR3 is TGTGCCAGCAGCCCCGGGACTAGCGAGGCAAACATTCAGTACTTC.

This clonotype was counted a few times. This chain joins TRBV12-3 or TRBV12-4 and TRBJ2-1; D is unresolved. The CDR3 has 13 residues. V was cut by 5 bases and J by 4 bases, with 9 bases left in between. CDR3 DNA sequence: TGTGCCAGCAGTCCTGACTTGTACAATGAGCAGTTCTTC. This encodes CASSPDLYNEQFF.

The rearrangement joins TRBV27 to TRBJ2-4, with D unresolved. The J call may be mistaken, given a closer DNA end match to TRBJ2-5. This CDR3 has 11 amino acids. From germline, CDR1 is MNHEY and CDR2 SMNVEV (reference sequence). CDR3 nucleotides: TGTGCCAGCAGTACAAGTAAGACCCAGTACTTC. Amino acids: CASSTSKTQYF.

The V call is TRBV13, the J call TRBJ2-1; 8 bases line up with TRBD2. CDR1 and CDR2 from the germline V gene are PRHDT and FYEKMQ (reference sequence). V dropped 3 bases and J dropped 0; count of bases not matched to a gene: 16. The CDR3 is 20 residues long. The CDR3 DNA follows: TGTGCCAGCAGCTTCGGATTCCCGAGCGGGGGAGCTAGCTCCTACAATGAGCAGTTCTTC. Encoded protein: CASSFGFPSGGASSYNEQFF.

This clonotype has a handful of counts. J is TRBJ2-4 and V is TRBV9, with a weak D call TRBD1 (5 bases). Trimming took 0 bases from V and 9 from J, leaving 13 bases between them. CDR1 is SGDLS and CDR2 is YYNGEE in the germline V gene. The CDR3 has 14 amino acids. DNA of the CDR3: TGTGCCAGCAGCGTAGAGAATCAGGGCGGCATTCAGTACTTC. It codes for CASSVENQGGIQYF.

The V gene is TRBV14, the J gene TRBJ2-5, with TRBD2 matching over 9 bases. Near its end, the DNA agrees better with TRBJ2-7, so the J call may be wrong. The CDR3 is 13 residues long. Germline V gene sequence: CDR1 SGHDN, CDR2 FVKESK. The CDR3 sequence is CASSPRLADEQYF. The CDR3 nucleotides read TGTGCCAGCAGCCCCCGACTAGCGGACGAGCAGTACTTC.

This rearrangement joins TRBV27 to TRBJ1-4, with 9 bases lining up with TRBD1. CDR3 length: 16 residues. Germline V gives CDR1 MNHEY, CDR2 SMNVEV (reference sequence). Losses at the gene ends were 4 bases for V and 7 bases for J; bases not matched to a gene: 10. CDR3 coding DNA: TGTGCCAGCAGTTCAAGCCCCGGGACAGGGACTGAAAAACTGTTTTTT. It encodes CASSSSPGTGTEKLFF.

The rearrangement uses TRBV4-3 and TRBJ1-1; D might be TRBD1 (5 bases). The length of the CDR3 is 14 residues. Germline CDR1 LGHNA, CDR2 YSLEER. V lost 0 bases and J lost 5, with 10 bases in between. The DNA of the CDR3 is TGCGCCAGCAGCCAAGATCAGCGGGGGACTGAAGCTTTCTTT. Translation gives CASSQDQRGTEAFF.

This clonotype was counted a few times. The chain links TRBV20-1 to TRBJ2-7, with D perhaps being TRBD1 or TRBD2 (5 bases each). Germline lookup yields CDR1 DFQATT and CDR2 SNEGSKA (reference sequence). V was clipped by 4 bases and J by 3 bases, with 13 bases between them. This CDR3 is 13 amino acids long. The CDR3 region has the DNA TGCAGTGCTAATCCGGGACCTCGCTACGAGCAGTACTTC. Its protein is CSANPGPRYEQYF.

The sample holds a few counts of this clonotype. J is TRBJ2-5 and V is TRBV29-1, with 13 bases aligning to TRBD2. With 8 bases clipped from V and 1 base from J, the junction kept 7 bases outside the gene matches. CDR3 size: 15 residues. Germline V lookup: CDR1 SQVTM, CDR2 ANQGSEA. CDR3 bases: TGCAGCTTCCGGACTAGCGGGGGTACCCAAGAGACCCAGTACTTC. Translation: CSFRTSGGTQETQYF.

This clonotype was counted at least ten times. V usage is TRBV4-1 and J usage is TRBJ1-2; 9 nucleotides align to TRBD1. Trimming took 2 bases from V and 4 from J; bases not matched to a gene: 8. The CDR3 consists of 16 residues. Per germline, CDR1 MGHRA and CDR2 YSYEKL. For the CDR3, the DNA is TGCGCCAGCAGCCAATCTTGGACAGGGGACGGCTATGGCTACACCTTC. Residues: CASSQSWTGDGYGYTF.

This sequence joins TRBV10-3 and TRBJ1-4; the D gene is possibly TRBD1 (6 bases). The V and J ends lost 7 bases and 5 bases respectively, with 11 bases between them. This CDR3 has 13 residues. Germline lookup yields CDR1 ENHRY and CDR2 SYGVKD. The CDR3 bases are TGTGCCATCAATGATCAGGGGAATGAAAAACTGTTTTTT. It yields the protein CAINDQGNEKLFF.

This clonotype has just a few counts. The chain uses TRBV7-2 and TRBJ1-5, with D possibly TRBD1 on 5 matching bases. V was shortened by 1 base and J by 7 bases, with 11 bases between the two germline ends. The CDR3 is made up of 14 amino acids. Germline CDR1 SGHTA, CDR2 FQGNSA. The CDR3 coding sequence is TGTGCCAGCAGCTTAGGGACAACCGCCCAGCCCCAGCATTTT. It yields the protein CASSLGTTAQPQHF.

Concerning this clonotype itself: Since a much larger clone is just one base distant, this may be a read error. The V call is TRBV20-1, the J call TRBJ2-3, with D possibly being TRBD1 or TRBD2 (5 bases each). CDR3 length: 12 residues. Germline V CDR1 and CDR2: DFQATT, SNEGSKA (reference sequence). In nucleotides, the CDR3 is TGCAGGGCCCACCGGGGCGGAGATACGCAGTATTTT. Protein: CRAHRGGDTQYF.

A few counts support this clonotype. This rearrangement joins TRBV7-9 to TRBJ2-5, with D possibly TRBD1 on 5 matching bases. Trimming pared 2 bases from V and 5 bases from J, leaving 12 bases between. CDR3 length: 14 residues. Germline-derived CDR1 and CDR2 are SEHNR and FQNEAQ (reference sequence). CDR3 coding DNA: TGTGCCAGCAGCTTAATCGCAGGGTGGGAGACCCAGTACTTC. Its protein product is CASSLIAGWETQYF.

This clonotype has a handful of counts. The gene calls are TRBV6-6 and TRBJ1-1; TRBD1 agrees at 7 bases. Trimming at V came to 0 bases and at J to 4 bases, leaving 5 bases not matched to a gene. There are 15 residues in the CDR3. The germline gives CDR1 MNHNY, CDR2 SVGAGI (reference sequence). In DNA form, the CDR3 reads TGTGCCAGCAGTTACTCGAACAGGGGTGGCACTGAAGCTTTCTTT. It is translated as CASSYSNRGGTEAFF.

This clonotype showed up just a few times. The CDR3 protein is CAWSVRGNGYTF. The CDR3 nucleotides read TGTGCCTGGAGTGTACGGGGAAATGGCTACACCTTC. The chain uses TRBV30 and TRBJ1-2, with no clear D. V gave up 0 bases and J gave up 6 bases, with 8 bases separating them. The length of the CDR3 is 12 residues. CDR1 GTSNPN and CDR2 SVGIG come from the germline V gene (reference sequence). The full variable domain, in which reference TRBV30 and TRBJ1-2 provide the parts outside the CDR3, is SQTIHQWPATLVQPVGSPLSLECTVEGTSNPNLYWYRQAAGRGLQLLFYSVGIGQISSEVPQNLSASRPQDRQFILSSKKLLLSDSGFYLCAWSVRGNGYTFGSGTRLTVV.

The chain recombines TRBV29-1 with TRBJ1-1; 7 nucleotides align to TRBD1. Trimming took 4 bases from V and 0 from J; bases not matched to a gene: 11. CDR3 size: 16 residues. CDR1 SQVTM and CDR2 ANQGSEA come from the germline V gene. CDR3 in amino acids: CSVGSTGYSLNTEAFF. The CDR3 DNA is TGCAGCGTTGGATCGACAGGGTACTCCCTGAACACTGAAGCTTTCTTT.

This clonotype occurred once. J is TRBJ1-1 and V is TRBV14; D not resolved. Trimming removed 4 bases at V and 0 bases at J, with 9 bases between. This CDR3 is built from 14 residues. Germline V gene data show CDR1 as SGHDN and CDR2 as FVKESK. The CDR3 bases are TGTGCCAGCAGCCCAAAACTTATGAACACTGAAGCTTTCTTT. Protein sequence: CASSPKLMNTEAFF.

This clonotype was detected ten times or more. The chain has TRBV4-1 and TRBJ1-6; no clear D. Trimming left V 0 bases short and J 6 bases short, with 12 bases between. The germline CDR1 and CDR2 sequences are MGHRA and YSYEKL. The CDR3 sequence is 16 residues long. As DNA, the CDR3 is TGCGCCAGCAGCCAAGATGGGAGGCCCTCTAATTCACCCCTCCACTTT. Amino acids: CASSQDGRPSNSPLHF.

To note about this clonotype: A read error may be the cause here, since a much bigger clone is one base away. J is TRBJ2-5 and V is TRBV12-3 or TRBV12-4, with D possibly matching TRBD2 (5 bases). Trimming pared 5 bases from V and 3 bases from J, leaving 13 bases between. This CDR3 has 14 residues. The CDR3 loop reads CASSVIGSEETQYF. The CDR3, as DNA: TGTGCCAGCAGTGTAATTGGTAGCGAAGAGACCCAGTACTTC.

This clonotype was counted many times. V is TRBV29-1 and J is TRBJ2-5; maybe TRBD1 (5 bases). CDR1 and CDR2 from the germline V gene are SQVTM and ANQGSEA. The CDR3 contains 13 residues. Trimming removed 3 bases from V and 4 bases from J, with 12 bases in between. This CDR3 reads CSVETRVGETQYF. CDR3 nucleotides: TGCAGCGTTGAGACCAGGGTCGGAGAGACCCAGTACTTC.

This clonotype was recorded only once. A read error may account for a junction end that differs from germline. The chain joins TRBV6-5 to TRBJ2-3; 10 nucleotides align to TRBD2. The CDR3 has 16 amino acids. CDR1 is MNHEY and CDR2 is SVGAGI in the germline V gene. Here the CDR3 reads CASSLLAGESTDTQYF. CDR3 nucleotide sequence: TGTGCGAGCAGCCTTCTAGCGGGAGAATCTACAGATACGCAGTATTTT.

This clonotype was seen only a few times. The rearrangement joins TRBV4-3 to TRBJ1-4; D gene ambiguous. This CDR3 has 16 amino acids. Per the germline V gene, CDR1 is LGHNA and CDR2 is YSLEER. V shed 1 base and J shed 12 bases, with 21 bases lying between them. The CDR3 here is CASSQVGFRRHGELFF. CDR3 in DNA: TGCGCCAGCAGCCAAGTAGGCTTCAGACGCCATGGGGAACTGTTTTTT.

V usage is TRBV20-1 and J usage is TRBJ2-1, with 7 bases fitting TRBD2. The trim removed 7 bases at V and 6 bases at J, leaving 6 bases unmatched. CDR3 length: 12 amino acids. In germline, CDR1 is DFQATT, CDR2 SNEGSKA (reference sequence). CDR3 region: CSEAGGSNEQFF. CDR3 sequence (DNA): TGCAGTGAAGCCGGGGGGAGCAATGAGCAGTTCTTC.

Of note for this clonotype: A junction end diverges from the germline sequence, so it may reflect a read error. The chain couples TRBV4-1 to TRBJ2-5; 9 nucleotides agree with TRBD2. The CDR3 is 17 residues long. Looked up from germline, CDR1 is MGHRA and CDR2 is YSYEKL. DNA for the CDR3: TGCGCCGGCAGCCAAGATTACCTAGCGGGGTACCAAGAGACCCAGTACTTC. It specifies CAGSQDYLAGYQETQYF.

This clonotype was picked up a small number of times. CDR3 bases: TGTGCCAGCAGTACAGGGAGGGGGAGGGAAAAACTGTTTTTT. Translating gives CASSTGRGREKLFF. This chain links TRBV7-2 with TRBJ1-4; perhaps TRBD1 as D (6 bases). Looked up from germline, CDR1 is SGHTA and CDR2 is FQGNSA. Between the trimmed V and J ends, which lost 6 bases and 8 bases, there was a span of 16 bases. CDR3 length: 14 amino acids.

CDR3 sequence reads: CSARDQGGYTGELFF. Here the CDR3 DNA reads TGCAGTGCTAGAGATCAAGGGGGATACACCGGGGAGCTGTTTTTT. The chain combines TRBV20-1 with TRBJ2-2, with D tentatively TRBD1 (6 bases). Germline assignment: CDR1 DFQATT and CDR2 SNEGSKA (reference sequence). CDR3 length: 15 amino acids. The germline V and J ends were trimmed by 0 bases and 3 bases, with 11 bases remaining between them.

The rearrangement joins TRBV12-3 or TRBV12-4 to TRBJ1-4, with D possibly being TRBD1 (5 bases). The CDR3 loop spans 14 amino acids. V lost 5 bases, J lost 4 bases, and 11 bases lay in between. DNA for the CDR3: TGTGCCAGCAGTAGGGACCCTGATAATGAAAAACTGTTTTTT. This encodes CASSRDPDNEKLFF.